This record concerns one T cell receptor (beta chain) sequence. The data originate from a study of radiotherapy plus CTLA-4 blockade in lung cancer. Clones were read by immunoSEQ multiplex PCR, and TCRdb kept only the in-frame ones, dropping some. The sample comprises tens of thousands of clones, approximately 86% of which are singletons, and 2% to 2.5% rests with the top ten. Germline CDR1 is LNHDA and CDR2 is SQIVND (reference sequence). There are 19 residues in the CDR3. J gave up 0 bases and V 8 bases, and 16 bases lay outside the gene matches. Participants had chemo-refractory metastatic non-small-cell lung cancer and were treated with focal radiation plus ipilimumab CTLA-4 blockade.

Sequencing was performed on peripheral blood, taken from a patient treated with radiotherapy plus ipilimumab. The chain employs TRBV19 and TRBJ2-1; TRBD1 agrees at 10 bases. The sequence was collected from a human donor with non-small cell lung cancer who had a partial response to radiotherapy plus ipilimumab. The CDR3, as DNA: TGTGCCAGTTTCGGGAGTAGGGACAGGGGCGGAAGCTCCTACAATGAGCAGTTCTTC. This translates into CASFGSRDRGGSSYNEQFF.